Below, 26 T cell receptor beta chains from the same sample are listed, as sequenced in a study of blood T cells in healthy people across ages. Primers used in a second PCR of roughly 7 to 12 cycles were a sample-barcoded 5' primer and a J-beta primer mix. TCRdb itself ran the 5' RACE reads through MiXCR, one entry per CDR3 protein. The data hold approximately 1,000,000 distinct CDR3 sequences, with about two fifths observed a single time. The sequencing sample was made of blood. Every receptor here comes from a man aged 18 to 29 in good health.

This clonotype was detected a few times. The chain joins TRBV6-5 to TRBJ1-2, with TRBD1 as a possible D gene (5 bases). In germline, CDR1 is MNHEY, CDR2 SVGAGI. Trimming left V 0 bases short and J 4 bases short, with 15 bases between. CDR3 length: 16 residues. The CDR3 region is CASSYSAQGRVYGYTF. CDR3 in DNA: TGTGCCAGCAGTTACTCGGCGCAGGGACGAGTCTATGGCTACACCTTC.

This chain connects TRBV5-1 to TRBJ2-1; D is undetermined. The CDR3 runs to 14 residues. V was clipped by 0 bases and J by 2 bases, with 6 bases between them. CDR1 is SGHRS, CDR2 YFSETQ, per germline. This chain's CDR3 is CASSLDGTYNEQFF. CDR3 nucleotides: TGCGCCAGCAGCTTGGACGGAACCTACAATGAGCAGTTCTTC.

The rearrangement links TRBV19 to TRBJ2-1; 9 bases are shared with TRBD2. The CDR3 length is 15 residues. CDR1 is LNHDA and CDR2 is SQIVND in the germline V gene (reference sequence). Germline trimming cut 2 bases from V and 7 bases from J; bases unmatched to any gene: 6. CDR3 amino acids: CASSISGGLGNEQFF. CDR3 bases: TGTGCCAGTAGTATAAGCGGGGGGCTAGGGAATGAGCAGTTCTTC.

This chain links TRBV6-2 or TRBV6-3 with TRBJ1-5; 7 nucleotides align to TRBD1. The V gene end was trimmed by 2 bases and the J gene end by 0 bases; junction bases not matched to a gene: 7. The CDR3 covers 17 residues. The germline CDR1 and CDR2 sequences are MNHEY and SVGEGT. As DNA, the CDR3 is TGTGCCAGCAGTTACCGAGGGGGCTGGCTTAGCAATCAGCCCCAGCATTTT. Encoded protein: CASSYRGGWLSNQPQHF.

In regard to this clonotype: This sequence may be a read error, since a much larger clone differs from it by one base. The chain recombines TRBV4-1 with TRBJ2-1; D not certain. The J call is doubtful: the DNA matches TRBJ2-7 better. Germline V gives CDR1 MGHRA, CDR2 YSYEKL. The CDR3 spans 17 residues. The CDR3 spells CASSQVWDFSSYNEQYF. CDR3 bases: TGCGCCAGCAGCCAAGTGTGGGATTTTAGCTCCTACAATGAGCAGTACTTC.

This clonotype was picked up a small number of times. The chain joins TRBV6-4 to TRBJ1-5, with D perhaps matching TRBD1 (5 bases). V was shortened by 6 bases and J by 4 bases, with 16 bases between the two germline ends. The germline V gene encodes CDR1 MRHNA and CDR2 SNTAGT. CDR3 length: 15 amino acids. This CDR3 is CASSLHGGDNQPQHF. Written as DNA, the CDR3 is TGTGCCAGCAGCCTCCACGGGGGGGATAATCAGCCCCAGCATTTT.

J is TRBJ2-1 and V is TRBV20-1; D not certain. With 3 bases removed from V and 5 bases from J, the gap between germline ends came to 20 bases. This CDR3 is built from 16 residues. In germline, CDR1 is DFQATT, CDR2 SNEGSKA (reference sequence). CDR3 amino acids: CSASVILVKIDNEQFF. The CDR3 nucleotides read TGCAGTGCTAGTGTTATCCTAGTAAAAATCGACAATGAGCAGTTCTTC.

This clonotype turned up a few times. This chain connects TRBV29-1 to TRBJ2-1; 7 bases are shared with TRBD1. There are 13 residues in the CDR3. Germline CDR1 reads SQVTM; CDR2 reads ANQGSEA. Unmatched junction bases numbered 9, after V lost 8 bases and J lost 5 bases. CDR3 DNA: TGCAGCTCCATAACAGGGGACGACAATGAGCAGTTCTTC. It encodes CSSITGDDNEQFF.

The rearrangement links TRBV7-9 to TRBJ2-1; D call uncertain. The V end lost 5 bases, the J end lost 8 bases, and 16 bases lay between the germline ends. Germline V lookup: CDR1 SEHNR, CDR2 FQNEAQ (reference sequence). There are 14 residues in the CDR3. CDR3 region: CASSHGRIGDEQFF. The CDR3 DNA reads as TGTGCCAGCAGCCACGGACGTATTGGGGATGAGCAGTTCTTC.

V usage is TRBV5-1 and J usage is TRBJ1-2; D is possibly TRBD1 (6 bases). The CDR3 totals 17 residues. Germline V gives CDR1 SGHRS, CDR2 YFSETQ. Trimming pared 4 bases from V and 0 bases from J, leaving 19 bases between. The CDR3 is CASSQLQGQESNYGYTF. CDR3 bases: TGCGCCAGCAGCCAGCTCCAGGGACAAGAATCTAACTATGGCTACACCTTC.

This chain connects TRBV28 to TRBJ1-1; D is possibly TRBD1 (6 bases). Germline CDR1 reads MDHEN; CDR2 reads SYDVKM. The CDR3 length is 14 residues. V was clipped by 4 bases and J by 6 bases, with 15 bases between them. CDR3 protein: CASSSTGRTAEAFF. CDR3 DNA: TGTGCCAGCAGTTCCACAGGGAGGACCGCTGAAGCTTTCTTT.

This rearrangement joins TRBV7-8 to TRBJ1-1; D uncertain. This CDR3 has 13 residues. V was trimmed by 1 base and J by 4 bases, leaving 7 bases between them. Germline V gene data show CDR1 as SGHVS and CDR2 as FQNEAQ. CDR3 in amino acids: CASSLDGFTEAFF. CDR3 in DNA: TGTGCCAGCAGCTTAGATGGTTTCACTGAAGCTTTCTTT.

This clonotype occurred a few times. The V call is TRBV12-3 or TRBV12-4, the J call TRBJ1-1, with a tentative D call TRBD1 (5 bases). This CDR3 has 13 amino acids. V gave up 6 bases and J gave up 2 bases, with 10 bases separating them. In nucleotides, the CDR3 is TGTGCCAGCAGCTCGGGACCCAACACTGAAGCTTTCTTT. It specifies CASSSGPNTEAFF.

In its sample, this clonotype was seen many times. For the CDR3, the DNA is TGTGCCAGCAGCCGTAATCCAGAGACCCAGTACTTC. The encoded protein is CASSRNPETQYF. The chain is built from TRBV12-3 or TRBV12-4 and TRBJ2-5; no reliable D call. Trimming stripped 6 bases from V and 4 bases from J, with 9 bases between. This CDR3 region has 12 residues.

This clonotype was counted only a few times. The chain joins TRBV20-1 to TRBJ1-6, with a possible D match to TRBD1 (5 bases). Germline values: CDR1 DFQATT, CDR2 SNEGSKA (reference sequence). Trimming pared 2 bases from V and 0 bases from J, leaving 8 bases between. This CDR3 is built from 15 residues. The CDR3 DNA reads TGCAGTGCTAGAAGGGGTCTCTCCTATAATTCACCCCTCCACTTT. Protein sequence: CSARRGLSYNSPLHF.

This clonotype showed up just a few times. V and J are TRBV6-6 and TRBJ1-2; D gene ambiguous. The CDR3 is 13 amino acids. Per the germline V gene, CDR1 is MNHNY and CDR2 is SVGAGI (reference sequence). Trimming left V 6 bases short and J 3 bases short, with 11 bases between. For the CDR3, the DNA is TGTGCCAGCAGCCTCGGGGTCTACTATGGCTACACCTTC. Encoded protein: CASSLGVYYGYTF.

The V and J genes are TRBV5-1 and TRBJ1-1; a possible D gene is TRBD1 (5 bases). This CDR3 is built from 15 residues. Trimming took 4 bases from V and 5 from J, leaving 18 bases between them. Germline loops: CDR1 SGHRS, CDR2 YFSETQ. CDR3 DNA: TGCGCCAGCAGCACCGGCCGGGGGACCGGGACTGAAGCTTTCTTT. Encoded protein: CASSTGRGTGTEAFF.

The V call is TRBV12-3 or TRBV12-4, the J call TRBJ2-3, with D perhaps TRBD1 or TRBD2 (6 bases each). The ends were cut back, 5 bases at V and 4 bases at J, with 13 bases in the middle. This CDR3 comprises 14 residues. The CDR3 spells CASSKGGSSDTQYF. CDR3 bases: TGTGCCAGCAGTAAAGGGGGGAGCTCAGATACGCAGTATTTT.

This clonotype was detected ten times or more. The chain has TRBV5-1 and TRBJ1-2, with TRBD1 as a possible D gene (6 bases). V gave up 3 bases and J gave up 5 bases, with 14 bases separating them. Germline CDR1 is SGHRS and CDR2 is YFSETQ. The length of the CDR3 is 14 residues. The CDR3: CASSSEEDRYGYTF. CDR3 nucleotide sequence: TGCGCCAGCAGCTCTGAGGAGGACAGATATGGCTACACCTTC.

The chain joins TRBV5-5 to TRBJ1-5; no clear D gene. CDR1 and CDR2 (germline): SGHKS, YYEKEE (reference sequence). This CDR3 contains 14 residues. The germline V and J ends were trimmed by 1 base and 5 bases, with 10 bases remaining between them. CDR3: CASSLSGWDQPQHF. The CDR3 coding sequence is TGTGCCAGCAGCTTGTCGGGGTGGGATCAGCCCCAGCATTTT.

CDR3 protein: CASSYRDSDTQYF. For the CDR3, the DNA is TGTGCCAGCAGTTACCGGGACAGCGATACGCAGTATTTT. The J gene is TRBJ2-3, the V gene TRBV6-6; the match to TRBD1 covers 7 bases. The CDR3 is 13 amino acids. The trim removed 2 bases at V and 6 bases at J, leaving 2 bases unmatched. Germline assignment: CDR1 MNHNY and CDR2 SVGAGI (reference sequence).

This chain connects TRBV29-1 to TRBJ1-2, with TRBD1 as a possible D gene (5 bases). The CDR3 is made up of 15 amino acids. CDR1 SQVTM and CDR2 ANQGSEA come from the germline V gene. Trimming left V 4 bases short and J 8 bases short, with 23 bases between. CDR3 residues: CSVVGSGGRAGGYTF. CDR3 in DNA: TGCAGCGTTGTTGGCTCGGGCGGCAGGGCAGGCGGCTACACCTTC.

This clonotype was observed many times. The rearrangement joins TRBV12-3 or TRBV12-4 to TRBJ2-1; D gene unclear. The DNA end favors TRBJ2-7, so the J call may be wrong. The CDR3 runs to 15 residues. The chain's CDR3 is CASSTSWSSYNEQYF. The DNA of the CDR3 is TGTGCCAGCAGCACATCTTGGTCCTCCTACAATGAGCAGTACTTC.

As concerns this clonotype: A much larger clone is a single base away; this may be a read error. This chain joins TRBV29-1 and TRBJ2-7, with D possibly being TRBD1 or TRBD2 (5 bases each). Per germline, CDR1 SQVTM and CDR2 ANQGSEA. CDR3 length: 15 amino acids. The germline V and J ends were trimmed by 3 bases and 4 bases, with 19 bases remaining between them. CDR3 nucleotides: TGCAGCGTTGAGGGGCGACAGAGGGCGTCTTACGAGCAGTACTTC. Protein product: CSVEGRQRASYEQYF.

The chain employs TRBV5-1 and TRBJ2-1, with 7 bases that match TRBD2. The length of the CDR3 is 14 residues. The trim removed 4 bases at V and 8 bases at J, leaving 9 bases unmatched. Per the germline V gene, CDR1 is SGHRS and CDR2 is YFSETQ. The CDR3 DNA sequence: TGCGCCAGCAGCCCGGACGAGCGGGAATATGAGCAGTTCTTC. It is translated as CASSPDEREYEQFF.

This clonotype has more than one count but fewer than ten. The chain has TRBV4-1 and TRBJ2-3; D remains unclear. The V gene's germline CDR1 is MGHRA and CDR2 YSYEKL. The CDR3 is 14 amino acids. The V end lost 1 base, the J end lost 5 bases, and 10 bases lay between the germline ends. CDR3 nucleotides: TGCGCCAGCAGCCAAGTTACAAATCAAGATACGCAGTATTTT. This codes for CASSQVTNQDTQYF.